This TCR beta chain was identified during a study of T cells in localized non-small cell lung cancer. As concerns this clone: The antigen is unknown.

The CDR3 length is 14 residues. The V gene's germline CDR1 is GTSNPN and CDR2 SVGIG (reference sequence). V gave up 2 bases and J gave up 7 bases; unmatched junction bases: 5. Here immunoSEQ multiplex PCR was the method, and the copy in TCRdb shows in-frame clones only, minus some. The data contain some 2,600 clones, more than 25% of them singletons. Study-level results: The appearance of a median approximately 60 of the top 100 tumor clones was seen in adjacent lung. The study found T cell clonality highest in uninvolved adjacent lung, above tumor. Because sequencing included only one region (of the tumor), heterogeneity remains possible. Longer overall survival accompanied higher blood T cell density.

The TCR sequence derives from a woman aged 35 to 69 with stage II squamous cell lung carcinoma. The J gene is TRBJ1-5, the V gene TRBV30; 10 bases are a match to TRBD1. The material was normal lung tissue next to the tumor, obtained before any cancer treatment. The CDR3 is CAWSSGTGDQPQHF. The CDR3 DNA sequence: TGTGCCTGGAGTTCCGGGACAGGGGACCAGCCCCAGCATTTT.